This is a list of T cell receptor beta chains from one sample in a study of blood T cell repertoires in COVID-19. This table comes from immunoSEQ multiplex PCR, and its TCRdb copy is limited to in-frame clones, with some not included. Found here are about 200,000 clones, about 89% of them singletons; the top ten hold 6.5% to 9%. Sequenced: PBMCs or T cells enriched from blood (not recorded which). All receptors derive from a woman aged 18-30 years who had recovered from COVID-19. The CDR3 runs from the conserved cysteine through the conserved F or W. The D gene is left open where the match is weak. Rows give clone size only sometimes, using once, few, many, or a class for an expanded clone.

TGCGCCAGCAGCCAAGTGCGGGGCGATCCCTTCTACGAGCAGTACTTC,CASSQVRGDPFYEQYF,.,TRBJ2-7,few,TRBV4-1
TGTGCTAGTGGTTTGGAAGGGATGGGGAGAGCTTTCTTT,CASGLEGMGRAFF,.,TRBJ1-1,.,TRBV12-5
TGTGCCAGCAGTTTAAGGGAGGCGGCTAGCACAGATACGCAGTATTTT,CASSLREAASTDTQYF,.,TRBJ2-3,.,TRBV6-5
TGTGCCAGCTGGGGGTCCCCTACAGGGACTGGGGCCAACGTCCTGACTTTC,CASWGSPTGTGANVLTF,.,TRBJ2-6,.,TRBV21-1
TGTGCCAGCACTTTAGACAGGTTTAACACAGATACGCAGTATTTT,CASTLDRFNTDTQYF,.,TRBJ2-3,.,TRBV6-5
TGTGCCAGCAGCCCTCTCAGGGGTGGCCCCACTAACTATGGCTACACCTTC,CASSPLRGGPTNYGYTF,.,TRBJ1-2,.,TRBV7-9
TGTGCCATCAGTGAGTCAACTAGCGGGGTACATGAGCAGTTCTTC,CAISESTSGVHEQFF,TRBD2,TRBJ2-1,once,TRBV10-3
TGTGCCAGCAGCCAAAGGGGTCCAGGGGTGCGAGAGACCCAGTACTTC,CASSQRGPGVRETQYF,.,TRBJ2-5,.,TRBV14
TGCGCCAGCAGCCCCGCGGATTACCTATCGTTCACCGGGGAGCTGTTTTTT,CASSPADYLSFTGELFF,.,TRBJ2-2,.,TRBV5-1
TGTGCCAGCAGCAAAGATCTAGGTTTCAATCTTAACTATGGCTACACCTTC,CASSKDLGFNLNYGYTF,.,TRBJ1-2,once,TRBV21-1
TGCGCCAGCAGCTTACTCCCAACAGGGCTCAGCTCTGGAAACACCATATATTTT,CASSLLPTGLSSGNTIYF,.,TRBJ1-3,.,TRBV5-1
TGTGCCAGCAGCTTGGACTGGCAGGGAACTGAAGCTTTCTTT,CASSLDWQGTEAFF,.,TRBJ1-1,.,TRBV5-5
TGTGCCAGCAGCCCTATGGGGCTTAATGAAAAACTGTTTTTT,CASSPMGLNEKLFF,.,TRBJ1-4,.,TRBV7-9
TGTGCCAGCAGCTCCCGAGCGGGGAAGGGCTATGGCTACACCTTC,CASSSRAGKGYGYTF,.,TRBJ1-2,many,TRBV7-9